Listed here are 29 T cell receptor beta chains from one sample, sequenced in a study of blood T cell repertoires in COVID-19. Clones were read by immunoSEQ multiplex PCR, and TCRdb kept only the in-frame ones, dropping some. The sample carries fewer than 350,000 clones, approximately 90% recorded once. The sample taken for sequencing was peripheral blood. Receptors originate from a woman aged 25-40 years with COVID-19, enrolled during active disease.

V gene TRBV6-5 combines with J gene TRBJ2-7; maybe TRBD1 (7 bases). The CDR3 runs 15 residues. V was cut by 7 bases and J by 7 bases, with 23 bases left in between. CDR1 is MNHEY and CDR2 is SVGAGI in the germline V gene. The CDR3: CASTWGDRPNLEQYF. The CDR3 nucleotides are TGTGCCAGCACTTGGGGGGACAGACCTAATTTAGAGCAGTACTTC.

This chain connects TRBV7-8 to TRBJ2-5; TRBD1 is a possible D gene (7 bases). Per germline, CDR1 SGHVS and CDR2 FQNEAQ. The CDR3 runs to 12 residues. Trimming removed 8 bases at V and 7 bases at J, with 14 bases between. CDR3 bases: TGTGCCAGCGGAGGGACAGACGGGACCCAGTACTTC. It is translated as CASGGTDGTQYF.

This chain uses TRBV10-3 with TRBJ2-7; D remains ambiguous. CDR3 size: 11 residues. V lost 10 bases, J lost 6 bases, and 13 bases lay in between. In germline, CDR1 is ENHRY, CDR2 SYGVKD. The DNA for the CDR3 is TGTGCCACGTCCCAGAATGGCGAGCAGTACTTC. Translated, it gives CATSQNGEQYF.

The chain carries TRBV5-6 and TRBJ2-1; D call uncertain. V was shortened by 4 bases and J by 4 bases, with 3 bases between the two germline ends. Per the germline V gene, CDR1 is SGHDT and CDR2 is YYEEEE. CDR3 length equals 11 residues. The CDR3 here is CASSLYNEQFF. CDR3 DNA sequence: TGTGCCAGCAGCCTATACAATGAGCAGTTCTTC.

This clone occurred once. The genes are TRBV7-9 and TRBJ1-2; D remains unclear. The CDR3 has 12 residues. Between the trimmed V and J ends, which lost 5 bases and 4 bases, there was a span of 8 bases. Germline CDR1 and CDR2: SEHNR and FQNEAQ (reference sequence). CDR3 residues: CASSRGSYGYTF. CDR3 bases: TGTGCCAGCAGCCGAGGGTCCTATGGCTACACCTTC.

V usage is TRBV10-1 and J usage is TRBJ1-2; D call uncertain. V gave up 3 bases and J gave up 8 bases, with 22 bases separating them. Germline CDR1 WNHNN, CDR2 SYGVQD (reference sequence). CDR3 length: 16 amino acids. CDR3 DNA: TGCGCCAGCAGTGATCGTTTGGTTTCTAACTATGACGGCTACACCTTC. Protein product: CASSDRLVSNYDGYTF.

The CDR3 sequence: CASSIASSGIYEQYF. CDR3 coding DNA: TGTGCCAGTAGTATAGCCTCTAGCGGGATCTACGAGCAGTACTTC. This chain connects TRBV19 to TRBJ2-7; 9 bases align to TRBD2. CDR1 and CDR2 (germline): LNHDA, SQIVND (reference sequence). This CDR3 comprises 15 residues. V dropped 1 base and J dropped 3; count of bases not matched to a gene: 4.

V is TRBV6-1 and J is TRBJ1-2; D uncertain. This CDR3 has 14 residues. Germline V gene data show CDR1 as MNHNS and CDR2 as SASEGT. Trimming shortened V by 2 bases and J by 0 bases, and 7 bases separated the two germline ends. CDR3 protein: CASSERRPNYGYTF. The CDR3 DNA is TGTGCCAGCAGTGAACGGAGACCTAACTATGGCTACACCTTC.

This chain links TRBV30 with TRBJ1-2, with TRBD1 matching over 12 bases. V lost 3 bases to trimming and J lost 2 bases; unmatched junction nucleotides: 4. Germline V gene sequence: CDR1 GTSNPN, CDR2 SVGIG (reference sequence). The CDR3 contains 15 residues. The CDR3 coding sequence is TGTGCCTGGAGGGTCGGGACAGGGGGCAACTATGGCTACACCTTC. Its translation is CAWRVGTGGNYGYTF.

This rearrangement joins TRBV6-1 to TRBJ1-5; 8 nucleotides line up with TRBD1. Germline V gene lookup returns CDR1 MNHNS and CDR2 SASEGT. The length of the CDR3 is 15 residues. With V trimmed by 2 bases and J by 2 bases, 2 bases remained unmatched. Here the CDR3 DNA reads TGTGCCAGCAGTGAAACGGGACAGGGCAATCAGCCCCAGCATTTT. This gives the protein CASSETGQGNQPQHF.

The rearrangement joins TRBV7-2 to TRBJ2-7; D remains ambiguous. This CDR3 is 14 amino acids long. Trimming took off 2 bases at V and 1 base at J, with 9 bases between the two ends. The germline V gene encodes CDR1 SGHTA and CDR2 FQGNSA. The CDR3, as DNA: TGTGCCAGCAGCTTATCCCACATGTCCTACGAGCAGTACTTC. This translates into CASSLSHMSYEQYF. Drawing the rest from reference TRBV7-2 and TRBJ2-7, the complete variable domain is GAGVSQSPSNKVTEKGKDVELRCDPISGHTALYWYRQSLGQGLEFLIYFQGNSAPDKSGLPSDRFSAERTGGSVSTLTIQRTQQEDSAVYLCASSLSHMSYEQYFGPGTRLTVT.

This clone has only one observation. This chain links TRBV20-1 with TRBJ2-3; tentatively, D is TRBD1 (5 bases). The CDR3 is made up of 11 amino acids. The V gene's germline CDR1 is DFQATT and CDR2 SNEGSKA (reference sequence). Trimming stripped 5 bases from V and 14 bases from J, with 17 bases between. CDR3 sequence reads: CSAELLRQWYF. As DNA, the CDR3 is TGCAGTGCTGAGCTCCTGAGACAGTGGTATTTT.

CDR3 sequence: CASSQDRLIPSNQPQHF. CDR3 nucleotide sequence: TGCGCCAGCAGCCAAGATCGACTGATCCCTAGCAATCAGCCCCAGCATTTT. J is TRBJ1-5 and V is TRBV4-1, with unresolved D. Between the trimmed V and J ends, which lost 0 bases and 0 bases, there was a span of 12 bases. The germline gives CDR1 MGHRA, CDR2 YSYEKL. The CDR3 length is 17 residues.

This chain links TRBV5-4 with TRBJ1-2; weak D call: TRBD1 (5 bases). The CDR3 is 13 amino acids. Germline loops: CDR1 SGHNT, CDR2 YYREEE (reference sequence). V dropped 4 bases and J dropped 4 bases, with 11 bases sitting between them. The CDR3 nucleotides are TGTGCCAGCAGCGGGGCGGCCGGCTATGGCTACACCTTC. Residues: CASSGAAGYGYTF. Full variable domain (rest looked up from reference TRBV5-4 and TRBJ1-2): ETGVTQSPTHLIKTRGQQVTLRCSSQSGHNTVSWYQQALGQGPQFIFQYYREEENGRGNFPPRFSGLQFPNYSSELNVNALELDDSALYLCASSGAAGYGYTFGSGTRLTVV.

The chain employs TRBV28 and TRBJ1-6, with a weak D call TRBD1 (6 bases). The CDR3 spans 15 residues. V was trimmed by 2 bases and J by 10 bases, leaving 15 bases between them. Germline V lookup: CDR1 MDHEN, CDR2 SYDVKM. CDR3 amino acids: CASSLEVQGYSPLHF. For the CDR3, the DNA is TGTGCCAGCAGTTTAGAGGTACAGGGATACTCACCCCTCCACTTT.

Note on this clone: Other DNA sequences in this sample translate to the same CDR3. V is TRBV6-2 or TRBV6-3 and J is TRBJ1-2; 8 bases are a match to TRBD1. J lost 4 bases, V lost 5 bases, and 6 bases had no gene match. In germline, CDR1 is MNHEY, CDR2 SVGEGT. The CDR3 is 14 residues long. The CDR3 DNA sequence: TGTGCCAGCAGTGGACAGGGCCTAGGCTATGGCTACACCTTC. Translating gives CASSGQGLGYGYTF.

A single count supports this clone. The rearrangement joins TRBV28 to TRBJ1-6; D perhaps matches TRBD1 (6 bases). Between the trimmed V and J ends, which lost 5 bases and 7 bases, there was a span of 9 bases. CDR1 is MDHEN and CDR2 is SYDVKM in the germline V gene. The CDR3 contains 13 residues. DNA for the CDR3: TGTGCCAGCAGTCAAGACAGGAATTCACCCCTCCACTTT. Protein: CASSQDRNSPLHF.

This clone was seen only a few times. The chain carries TRBV9 and TRBJ2-7; 7 bases align to TRBD1. The V gene's germline CDR1 is SGDLS and CDR2 YYNGEE. CDR3 length: 14 amino acids. With V trimmed by 4 bases and J by 1 base, 5 bases remained unmatched. The CDR3 here is CASSPWDSSYEQYF. The DNA for the CDR3 is TGTGCCAGCAGCCCCTGGGACAGTTCCTACGAGCAGTACTTC.

Comment on this clone: Sequence at one end of the junction differs from germline and may be a read error. The rearrangement uses TRBV7-9 and TRBJ1-4; no clear D gene. The CDR3 totals 16 residues. Germline V gene data show CDR1 as SEHNR and CDR2 as FQNEAQ (reference sequence). The CDR3 protein is CASSLATPPTNEKLFF. The CDR3 DNA reads as TGTGCCAGCAGTTTAGCGACACCGCCAACTAATGAAAAACTGTTTTTT.

In its sample, this clone was seen a few times. The V call is TRBV5-1, the J call TRBJ2-7; 10 bases fit TRBD1. Trimming took 3 bases from V and 6 from J; bases not matched to a gene: 3. This CDR3 is built from 13 residues. Germline values: CDR1 SGHRS, CDR2 YFSETQ. CDR3 nucleotide sequence: TGCGCCAGCAGCTGGAGGACAGGGGGCGAGCAGTACTTC. The encoded protein is CASSWRTGGEQYF.

V gene TRBV3-1 (or the pseudogene TRBV3-2) combines with J gene TRBJ1-2; TRBD1 is a possible D gene (6 bases). The CDR3 is made up of 13 amino acids. Trimming stripped 4 bases from V and 7 bases from J, with 13 bases between. In germline, CDR1 is LGHDT, CDR2 YNNKEL (reference sequence). The CDR3: CASSRRGDGGYTF. The CDR3 DNA sequence: TGTGCCAGCAGCCGCAGGGGAGACGGTGGCTACACCTTC.

J is TRBJ2-1 and V is TRBV4-2; the match to TRBD2 covers 8 bases. V lost 4 bases and J lost 14; bases outside the gene matches: 16. The germline V gene has CDR1 LGHNA and CDR2 YNFKEQ. This CDR3 is built from 15 residues. The CDR3 bases are TGTGCCAGCAGCCCGGGGGCAGCGGGAGACCCCTGGAAGTTCTTC. Its translation is CASSPGAAGDPWKFF.

V is TRBV2 and J is TRBJ2-3; 7 nucleotides match TRBD2. V lost 7 bases, J lost 4 bases, and 8 bases stayed unmatched. The CDR3 consists of 14 residues. The V gene's germline CDR1 is SNHLY and CDR2 FYNNEI. Written as DNA, the CDR3 is TGTGCCAGCACTCGGGCGGGAGCGTCAGATACGCAGTATTTT. Amino acids: CASTRAGASDTQYF.

This sequence joins TRBV5-1 and TRBJ1-6, with D possibly being TRBD1 (6 bases). The CDR3 has 16 residues. Trimming took off 0 bases at V and 3 bases at J, with 10 bases between the two ends. The germline V gene encodes CDR1 SGHRS and CDR2 YFSETQ. In DNA form, the CDR3 reads TGCGCCAGCAGCTTGGAAGGGGGTCTCTATAATTCACCCCTCCACTTT. Its protein product is CASSLEGGLYNSPLHF.

CDR3 amino acids: CASSLTQGGNEQFF. The CDR3, as DNA: TGTGCCAGCAGCTTGACCCAGGGGGGCAATGAGCAGTTCTTC. This rearrangement joins TRBV5-5 to TRBJ2-1; a possible D gene is TRBD1 (7 bases). Per germline, CDR1 SGHKS and CDR2 YYEKEE (reference sequence). The CDR3 consists of 14 residues. V was shortened by 1 base and J by 6 bases, with 11 bases between the two germline ends.

The chain recombines TRBV7-2 with TRBJ1-1; weak D call: TRBD1 (5 bases). The CDR3 covers 13 residues. Trimming shortened V by 0 bases and J by 7 bases, and 9 bases separated the two germline ends. Germline values: CDR1 SGHTA, CDR2 FQGNSA. The CDR3 is CASSLAWRGEAFF. CDR3 in DNA: TGTGCCAGCAGCTTAGCATGGAGGGGTGAAGCTTTCTTT.

The rearrangement links TRBV5-1 to TRBJ2-3, with 11 bases fitting TRBD2. Trimming at V came to 1 base and at J to 6 bases, leaving 1 base not matched to a gene. CDR3 size: 14 residues. Germline V gene sequence: CDR1 SGHRS, CDR2 YFSETQ. The CDR3 DNA is TGCGCCAGCAGCTTGACTAGCGGGAGTGATACGCAGTATTTT. Its translation is CASSLTSGSDTQYF.

This clone was recorded a few times. The CDR3 protein is CASRVADRDTQYF. In DNA form, the CDR3 reads TGTGCCAGCAGGGTAGCGGACCGAGATACGCAGTATTTT. This chain connects TRBV28 to TRBJ2-3, with TRBD2 as a possible D gene (6 bases). The CDR3 runs 13 residues. Germline lookup yields CDR1 MDHEN and CDR2 SYDVKM. Trimming left V 6 bases short and J 5 bases short, with 12 bases between.

The J gene is TRBJ2-5, the V gene TRBV18; 9 nucleotides agree with TRBD1. The CDR3 runs to 17 residues. Germline V gives CDR1 KGHSH, CDR2 LQKENI. V was clipped by 2 bases and J by 1 base; unmatched bases: 8. This CDR3 is CASSPTTQGAGQETQYF. CDR3 bases: TGTGCCAGCTCACCAACTACACAGGGGGCGGGCCAAGAGACCCAGTACTTC. Looking up the rest from reference TRBV18 and TRBJ2-5 gives the full variable domain: NAGVMQNPRHLVRRRGQEARLRCSPMKGHSHVYWYRQLPEEGLKFMVYLQKENIIDESGMPKERFSAEFPKEGPSILRIQQVVRGDSAAYFCASSPTTQGAGQETQYFGPGTRLLVL.